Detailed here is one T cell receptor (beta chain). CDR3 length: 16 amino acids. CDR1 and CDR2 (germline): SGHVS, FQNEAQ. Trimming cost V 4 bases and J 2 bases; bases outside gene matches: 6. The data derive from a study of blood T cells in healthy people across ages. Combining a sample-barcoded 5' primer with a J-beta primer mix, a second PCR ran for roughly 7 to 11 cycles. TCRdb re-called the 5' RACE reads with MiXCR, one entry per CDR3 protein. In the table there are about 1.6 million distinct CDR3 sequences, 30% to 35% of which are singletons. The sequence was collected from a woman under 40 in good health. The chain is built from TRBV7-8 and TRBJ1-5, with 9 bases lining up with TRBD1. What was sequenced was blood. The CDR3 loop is CASSYDRGKGNQPQHF. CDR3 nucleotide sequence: TGTGCCAGCAGCTACGACAGGGGGAAGGGCAATCAGCCCCAGCATTTT.